The 25 T cell receptor beta chains below were found in one sample sequenced in a study of vaccination and CD4 T cells after COVID-19. Indicated treatment: approximately nine-day PBMC culture with coronavirus spike peptide pools or control peptides (ViraFEST assay). With the Oncomine TCR Beta short-read assay, DNA from cultured CD4+ T cells was sequenced. Via MiXCR, TCRdb re-called the PCR reads, giving one row per CDR3 protein. The sample contains 19,000 or so distinct CDR3 sequences, approximately 80% of which appear only once. Antigens for these TCRs are unknown. Specimen: CD4+ T cells from blood, cultured in vitro, collected after SARS-CoV-2 vaccination. These receptors all stem from a human donor who received a COVID-19 vaccine.

The chain joins TRBV2 to TRBJ1-5; TRBD1 agrees at 10 bases. The germline gives CDR1 SNHLY, CDR2 FYNNEI. Losses at the gene ends were 5 bases for V and 2 bases for J; bases not matched to a gene: 6. The CDR3 contains 16 residues. CDR3 bases: TGTGCCAGCAGTTCCGGACAGGGGGGCGGCAATCAGCCCCAGCATTTT. This codes for CASSSGQGGGNQPQHF.

The chain links TRBV5-4 to TRBJ2-5; 9 positions match TRBD1. Trimming at V came to 3 bases and at J to 5 bases, leaving 5 bases not matched to a gene. Germline V lookup: CDR1 SGHNT, CDR2 YYREEE (reference sequence). The CDR3 consists of 14 residues. CDR3 sequence (DNA): TGTGCCAGCAGCTGGACAGGGGTGGGGGAGACCCAGTACTTC. Translating it yields CASSWTGVGETQYF.

V and J are TRBV12-3 or TRBV12-4 and TRBJ1-1; 10 bases align to TRBD1. Unmatched junction bases numbered 9, after V lost 3 bases and J lost 2 bases. The CDR3 is made up of 17 amino acids. The CDR3 DNA is TGTGCCAGCAGTTTTTCGACAGGGGGCGAACCTAACACTGAAGCTTTCTTT. It encodes CASSFSTGGEPNTEAFF.

V usage is TRBV12-3 or TRBV12-4 and J usage is TRBJ1-2; TRBD1 matches at 7 bases. The length of the CDR3 is 14 residues. After removal of 4 bases from V and 4 bases from J, the junction contained 6 bases not matched to a gene. DNA of the CDR3: TGTGCCAGCAGTTCCGACAGGGAGGGCTATGGCTACACCTTC. Translation: CASSSDREGYGYTF.

The V gene is TRBV19, the J gene TRBJ1-2; the D gene is possibly TRBD1 (6 bases). Germline CDR1 and CDR2: LNHDA and SQIVND (reference sequence). The CDR3 sequence is 15 residues long. The V end was cut by 4 bases, the J end by 8 bases, with 20 bases between. CDR3 nucleotide sequence: TGTGCCAGTAGTACGACAGGATTATCCCTCGGCGGCTACACCTTC. Amino acid sequence: CASSTTGLSLGGYTF.

The rearrangement uses TRBV6-1 and TRBJ1-5; D remains unclear. This CDR3 has 13 residues. The germline CDR1 and CDR2 sequences are MNHNS and SASEGT. The V and J ends lost 6 bases and 9 bases respectively, with 15 bases between them. The CDR3: CASSEIRLGPQHF. CDR3 DNA sequence: TGTGCCAGCAGCGAAATCCGTCTAGGGCCCCAGCATTTT.

This clonotype has more than one count but fewer than ten. The V call is TRBV20-1, the J call TRBJ1-2; the D gene is possibly TRBD1 (6 bases). The V end lost 6 bases, the J end lost 6 bases, and 11 bases lay between the germline ends. The CDR3 totals 11 residues. The germline CDR1 and CDR2 sequences are DFQATT and SNEGSKA (reference sequence). CDR3 loop: CSASRQDGYTF. The CDR3, as DNA: TGCAGTGCCTCCCGACAGGATGGCTACACCTTC.

The rearrangement uses TRBV10-3 and TRBJ2-3; TRBD2 agrees at 7 bases. CDR3 length: 13 amino acids. V trimming: 4 bases; J trimming: 4 bases; junction bases outside the gene matches: 2. Germline CDR1 and CDR2: ENHRY and SYGVKD. The chain's CDR3 is CAISVAGADTQYF. The CDR3 DNA is TGTGCCATCAGTGTGGCGGGGGCAGATACGCAGTATTTT.

V is TRBV19 and J is TRBJ1-5; possible D gene TRBD1, 5 bases. The CDR3 runs to 14 residues. Germline CDR1 LNHDA, CDR2 SQIVND (reference sequence). Trimming left V 1 base short and J 4 bases short, with 8 bases between. CDR3 sequence: CASSIVSGNQPQHF. The CDR3 region has the DNA TGTGCCAGTAGTATAGTGTCAGGGAATCAGCCCCAGCATTTT.

This clonotype was detected once. This sequence joins TRBV30 and TRBJ2-1; 7 bases align to TRBD1. V shed 6 bases, J shed 1 base, and the junction held 3 bases outside the gene matches. This CDR3 spans 13 amino acids. CDR1 is GTSNPN and CDR2 is SVGIG in the germline V gene (reference sequence). The CDR3 spells CACGQESYNEQFF. The CDR3 DNA reads as TGTGCCTGTGGACAGGAGTCCTACAATGAGCAGTTCTTC.

The V gene is TRBV27, the J gene TRBJ2-7; 8 nucleotides line up with TRBD2. CDR3 size: 15 residues. V was clipped by 5 bases and J by 2 bases; unmatched bases: 8. Germline V lookup: CDR1 MNHEY, CDR2 SMNVEV (reference sequence). Here the CDR3 DNA reads TGTGCCAGCAGTCCCCGAAGCGGGGGCACCTACGAGCAGTACTTC. It translates to CASSPRSGGTYEQYF.

The chain is built from TRBV6-5 and TRBJ2-2; D is ambiguous. The CDR3 sequence is 13 residues long. Trimming took off 0 bases at V and 5 bases at J, with 4 bases between the two ends. Germline CDR1 MNHEY, CDR2 SVGAGI. The DNA for the CDR3 is TGTGCCAGCAGTTACTCGATTACCGGGGAGCTGTTTTTT. Residues: CASSYSITGELFF.

The rearrangement joins TRBV12-3 or TRBV12-4 to TRBJ1-1, with D maybe TRBD1 (5 bases). V was pared by 8 bases and J by 1 base, with 14 bases between. This CDR3 has 14 amino acids. The CDR3: CASRGGVSNTEAFF. The CDR3 bases are TGTGCCAGCCGGGGGGGGGTATCGAACACTGAAGCTTTCTTT.

The chain couples TRBV7-6 to TRBJ2-3; D is unresolved. Germline V gives CDR1 SGHVS, CDR2 FNYEAQ. The CDR3 runs 13 residues. The V and J ends lost 7 bases and 0 bases respectively, with 8 bases between them. CDR3 sequence reads: CASKQPSTDTQYF. CDR3 in DNA: TGTGCCAGCAAACAGCCAAGCACAGATACGCAGTATTTT.

About this clonotype itself: Relative to the germline gene, one junction end is altered; a read error may explain this. J is TRBJ1-5 and V is TRBV12-3 or TRBV12-4; TRBD1 is a possible D gene (5 bases). The CDR3 runs to 17 residues. The CDR3 protein is CASSRHKGDSSYQPQHF. For the CDR3, the DNA is TGTGCCAGCAGTCGGCACAAAGGGGATAGTAGCTATCAGCCCCAGCATTTT.

The J gene is TRBJ2-1, the V gene TRBV29-1, with 9 bases fitting TRBD1. Per germline, CDR1 SQVTM and CDR2 ANQGSEA. Trimming took 7 bases from V and 7 from J; bases not matched to a gene: 5. The CDR3 has 12 residues. The DNA of the CDR3 is TGCAGCGCCAAGGGGACAGGGAATGAGCAGTTCTTC. Translation: CSAKGTGNEQFF.

The CDR3 DNA is TGTGCCTGGAGTGCTCGGAAAGGGAGGGACACCCAGTACTTC. As protein: CAWSARKGRDTQYF. The V gene is TRBV30, the J gene TRBJ2-5; 7 nucleotides align to TRBD2. Germline loops: CDR1 GTSNPN, CDR2 SVGIG (reference sequence). The CDR3 extends over 14 amino acids. Trimming cost V 1 base and J 8 bases; bases outside gene matches: 10.

This chain links TRBV12-3 or TRBV12-4 with TRBJ1-5, with 7 bases identical to TRBD1. CDR3 size: 15 residues. V gave up 4 bases and J gave up 11 bases; unmatched junction bases: 14. DNA for the CDR3: TGTGCCAGCAGTTGGCGGGCTGTCAACAGGGGCGCCCAGCATTTT. Translation: CASSWRAVNRGAQHF.

The count of this clonotype is one. The chain uses TRBV7-9 and TRBJ2-3; TRBD2 matches at 10 bases. The CDR3 spans 15 residues. Germline V gene lookup returns CDR1 SEHNR and CDR2 FQNEAQ (reference sequence). V trimming: 5 bases; J trimming: 5 bases; junction bases outside the gene matches: 7. The CDR3 protein is CASSLSGLAVDTQYF. The DNA for the CDR3 is TGTGCCAGCAGCCTTTCCGGACTAGCGGTAGATACGCAGTATTTT.

The chain carries TRBV29-1 and TRBJ1-2; D is uncertain. There are 12 residues in the CDR3. Trimming cost V 3 bases and J 1 base, with 6 bases left between them. Per the germline V gene, CDR1 is SQVTM and CDR2 is ANQGSEA. CDR3 coding DNA: TGCAGCGTTGAGAAGGTTAACTATGGCTACACCTTC. Its translation: CSVEKVNYGYTF. The whole variable domain, filled in from reference TRBV29-1 and TRBJ1-2, reads SAVISQKPSRDICQRGTSLTIQCQVDSQVTMMFWYRQQPGQSLTLIATANQGSEATYESGFVIDKFPISRPNLTFSTLTVSNMSPEDSSIYLCSVEKVNYGYTFGSGTRLTVV.

In the case of this clonotype: One end of the junction varies from germline; a read error may be responsible. CDR3 bases: TGCAGCGTAGAAGCGTTTCTCGCTGAAGCTTTCTTT. The encoded protein is CSVEAFLAEAFF. The chain combines TRBV29-1 with TRBJ1-1; D is unclear. Germline assignment: CDR1 SQVTM and CDR2 ANQGSEA. This CDR3 is built from 12 residues.

This clonotype was recorded a few times. This sequence joins TRBV11-2 and TRBJ2-2, with D hard to call. CDR3 length: 12 residues. V lost 8 bases and J lost 2, with 6 bases in between. Germline V lookup: CDR1 SGHAT, CDR2 FQNNGV. The CDR3 is CASRGNTGELFF. The CDR3 DNA follows: TGTGCCAGCCGCGGTAACACCGGGGAGCTGTTTTTT.

This chain uses TRBV12-3 or TRBV12-4 with TRBJ2-1; D might be TRBD2 (6 bases). Between the trimmed V and J ends, which lost 6 bases and 9 bases, there was a span of 18 bases. The CDR3 consists of 14 residues. CDR3 in amino acids: CASSPGVPGSEQFF. In DNA form, the CDR3 reads TGTGCCAGCAGCCCGGGAGTCCCAGGGAGTGAGCAGTTCTTC.

This clonotype occurred a few times. The chain couples TRBV20-1 to TRBJ1-2; TRBD1 agrees at 8 bases. This CDR3 has 15 amino acids. Germline CDR1 is DFQATT and CDR2 is SNEGSKA (reference sequence). The trim removed 3 bases at V and 7 bases at J, leaving 13 bases unmatched. CDR3: CSASPETAGGLGYTF. For the CDR3, the DNA is TGCAGTGCTAGCCCTGAAACCGCAGGGGGCCTTGGCTACACCTTC.

The V call is TRBV27, the J call TRBJ2-5; D is unclear. The germline CDR1 and CDR2 sequences are MNHEY and SMNVEV (reference sequence). V gave up 3 bases and J gave up 3 bases, with 5 bases separating them. The CDR3 is 12 amino acids. The CDR3 loop is CASSFGEETQYF. In DNA, the CDR3 is TGTGCCAGCAGTTTTGGGGAAGAGACCCAGTACTTC.